Below are 5 T cell receptor beta chains sequenced from a single sample in a study of blood T cell repertoires in COVID-19. Sequencing used immunoSEQ multiplex PCR; TCRdb keeps in-frame clones, though not all of them. The sample holds about 190,000 clones, about 81% seen once. Input material: PBMCs or T cells enriched from blood (not recorded which). These receptors came from a young woman who had recovered from COVID-19.

This clone turned up a few times. The chain has TRBV5-1 and TRBJ2-1; TRBD1 matches at 8 bases. Germline loops: CDR1 SGHRS, CDR2 YFSETQ. After removal of 4 bases from V and 8 bases from J, the junction contained 14 bases not matched to a gene. The CDR3 has 16 amino acids. CDR3 in amino acids: CASSGITGGYHDEQFF. Here the CDR3 DNA reads TGCGCCAGCAGCGGTATAACAGGGGGGTATCACGATGAGCAGTTCTTC.

In its sample, this clone was seen a few times. The chain is built from TRBV28 and TRBJ1-2, with TRBD1 matching 7 bases. The trim removed 4 bases at V and 4 bases at J, leaving 6 bases unmatched. Germline V lookup: CDR1 MDHEN, CDR2 SYDVKM. CDR3 length: 14 residues. CDR3 nucleotides: TGTGCCAGCAGTTCCGCGGGACAGATCTATGGCTACACCTTC. As protein: CASSSAGQIYGYTF.

The rearrangement joins TRBV30 to TRBJ1-2; 9 nucleotides agree with TRBD1. The V gene end was trimmed by 4 bases and the J gene end by 3 bases; junction bases not matched to a gene: 0. CDR1 is GTSNPN, CDR2 SVGIG, per germline (reference sequence). CDR3 length: 12 residues. CDR3 loop: CAWNRGHYGYTF. CDR3 DNA sequence: TGTGCCTGGAACAGGGGGCACTATGGCTACACCTTC.

The gene calls are TRBV30 and TRBJ2-7; 8 bases match TRBD1. The V gene end was trimmed by 2 bases and the J gene end by 3 bases; junction bases not matched to a gene: 3. The CDR3 is 13 residues long. Germline CDR1 GTSNPN, CDR2 SVGIG (reference sequence). CDR3 sequence: CAWSPGQGYEQYF. CDR3 DNA sequence: TGTGCCTGGAGTCCCGGACAGGGCTACGAGCAGTACTTC.

The chain recombines TRBV7-9 with TRBJ2-3; D perhaps matches TRBD2 (6 bases). The CDR3 has 16 amino acids. Trimming took off 5 bases at V and 0 bases at J, with 15 bases between the two ends. Per germline, CDR1 SEHNR and CDR2 FQNEAQ (reference sequence). This CDR3 is CASSARSRDSTDTQYF. CDR3 nucleotides: TGTGCCAGCAGCGCAAGATCGCGGGACAGCACAGATACGCAGTATTTT.